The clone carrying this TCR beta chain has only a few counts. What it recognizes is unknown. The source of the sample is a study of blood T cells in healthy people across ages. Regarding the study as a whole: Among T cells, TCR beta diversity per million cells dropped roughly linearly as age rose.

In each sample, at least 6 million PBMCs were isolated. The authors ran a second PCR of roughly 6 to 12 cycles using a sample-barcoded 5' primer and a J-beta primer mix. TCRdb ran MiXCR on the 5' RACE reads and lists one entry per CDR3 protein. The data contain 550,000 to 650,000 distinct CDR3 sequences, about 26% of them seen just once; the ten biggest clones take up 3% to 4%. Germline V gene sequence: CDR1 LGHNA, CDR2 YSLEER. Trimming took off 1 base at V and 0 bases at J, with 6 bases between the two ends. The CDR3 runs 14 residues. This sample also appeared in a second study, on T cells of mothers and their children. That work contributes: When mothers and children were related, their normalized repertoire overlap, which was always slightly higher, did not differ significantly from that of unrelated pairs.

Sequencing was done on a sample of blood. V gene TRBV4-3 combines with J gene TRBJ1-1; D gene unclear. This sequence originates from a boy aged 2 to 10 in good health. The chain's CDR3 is CASSQVFMNTEAFF. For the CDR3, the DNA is TGCGCCAGCAGCCAAGTATTCATGAACACTGAAGCTTTCTTT.